Shown below are 20 T cell receptor beta chains from a single sample sequenced in a study of T cells in Graves' hyperthyroidism and ophthalmopathy. Amplification yielded TCR beta CDR3 regions, with RNA transcripts as the source. First-round RT-PCR with HTBI primers amplified the TCR CDR3 region. Each CDR3 protein gets one entry after TCRdb re-called the multiplex PCR reads with MiXCR. The sample has 550,000 to 600,000 distinct CDR3 sequences, approximately 16% seen once. Sequenced material: blood. The origin of the receptors is a woman younger than 30 with Graves' hyperthyroidism.

This clonotype was counted at least ten times. V and J are TRBV12-3 or TRBV12-4 and TRBJ1-2; possible D gene TRBD1, 5 bases. CDR3 length: 15 residues. Trimming took 6 bases from V and 0 from J, leaving 14 bases between them. The CDR3 loop is CASRPGGEANYGYTF. The CDR3 DNA reads TGTGCCAGCAGGCCTGGGGGGGAGGCTAACTATGGCTACACCTTC.

The chain links TRBV4-1 to TRBJ2-5, with D perhaps assigned TRBD1 or TRBD2 (5 bases each). The V gene lost 7 bases and the J gene lost 2 bases, with 20 bases spanning the gap. The CDR3 spans 16 residues. CDR1 is MGHRA, CDR2 YSYEKL, per germline. In DNA form, the CDR3 reads TGCGCCAGCACCAGGAGGTTCGGGGCTGCACAAGAGACCCAGTACTTC. Its translation is CASTRRFGAAQETQYF.

The table lists this clonotype with a few counts. The chain employs TRBV4-1 and TRBJ2-2; 7 bases map to TRBD1. The ends lost 9 bases at V and 4 bases at J; junction bases unmatched: 8. The CDR3 runs to 14 residues. Per the germline V gene, CDR1 is MGHRA and CDR2 is YSYEKL. The CDR3 spells CASTRQGATGELFF. The DNA for the CDR3 is TGCGCCAGTACCCGACAGGGAGCCACCGGGGAGCTGTTTTTT.

V is TRBV30 and J is TRBJ2-3; the D gene is possibly TRBD1 (5 bases). CDR3 size: 16 residues. CDR1 is GTSNPN, CDR2 SVGIG, per germline (reference sequence). V was cut by 0 bases and J by 5 bases, with 18 bases left in between. The CDR3 DNA reads TGTGCCTGGAGTGTAGGGGTCGTGCTCATCGGAGATACGCAGTATTTT. Residues: CAWSVGVVLIGDTQYF.

This clonotype was counted ten times or more. The chain links TRBV12-3 or TRBV12-4 to TRBJ2-5; D is undetermined. V shed 4 bases and J shed 2 bases, with 8 bases lying between them. This CDR3 has 13 amino acids. DNA of the CDR3: TGTGCCAGCAGTTCAAGGCGGCAAGAGACCCAGTACTTC. Translating it yields CASSSRRQETQYF.

The V and J genes are TRBV5-1 and TRBJ2-5, with D perhaps TRBD1 or TRBD2 (6 bases each). This CDR3 region has 13 residues. Trimming removed 7 bases at V and 5 bases at J, with 15 bases between. Germline loops: CDR1 SGHRS, CDR2 YFSETQ. DNA for the CDR3: TGCGCCAGCCGCCGGACGGGGGCCGAGACCCAGTACTTC. Amino acids: CASRRTGAETQYF.

This clonotype was recorded at least ten times. J is TRBJ2-5 and V is TRBV7-2; 11 bases are shared with TRBD2. The junction had 6 bases not matched to a gene; V was cut back by 4 bases and J by 5 bases. Germline CDR1 is SGHTA and CDR2 is FQGNSA. CDR3 length equals 15 residues. CDR3 protein: CASSSRTSGWETQYF. The CDR3 bases are TGTGCCAGCAGCTCCCGGACTAGCGGGTGGGAGACCCAGTACTTC.

This clonotype was observed many times. The chain is built from TRBV3-1 and TRBJ2-5; TRBD2 matches at 7 bases. Germline V gene lookup returns CDR1 LGHDT and CDR2 YNNKEL (reference sequence). V lost 0 bases, J lost 12 bases, and 7 bases stayed unmatched. The CDR3 is made up of 13 amino acids. CDR3 protein: CASSQEQGTTKYF. As DNA, the CDR3 is TGTGCCAGCAGCCAAGAACAAGGGACTACAAAGTACTTC.

This clonotype was seen repeatedly, ten times or more. The chain uses TRBV7-2 and TRBJ2-5; 9 nucleotides align to TRBD2. Germline CDR1 reads SGHTA; CDR2 reads FQGNSA. The V gene end was trimmed by 4 bases and the J gene end by 0 bases; junction bases not matched to a gene: 3. The CDR3 consists of 15 residues. The CDR3 bases are TGTGCCAGCAGCTCGAGCGGGAGGTACCAAGAGACCCAGTACTTC. Amino acid sequence: CASSSSGRYQETQYF.

This sequence joins TRBV11-3 and TRBJ2-2, with 7 positions matching TRBD1. CDR3 length equals 16 residues. Germline CDR1 and CDR2: SGHNT and YENEEA. After removal of 6 bases from V and 5 bases from J, the junction contained 12 bases not matched to a gene. The CDR3 DNA is TGTGCCAGCAGTCGCGGAACAACAGGGGTAACCGGGGAGCTGTTTTTT. It specifies CASSRGTTGVTGELFF.

J is TRBJ1-2 and V is TRBV7-9; D ambiguous. V lost 2 bases and J lost 7, with 8 bases in between. The V gene's germline CDR1 is SEHNR and CDR2 FQNEAQ (reference sequence). The CDR3 sequence is 12 residues long. Written as DNA, the CDR3 is TGTGCCAGCAGCTTAAGGGAGGCTGGCTACACCTTC. Protein product: CASSLREAGYTF.

This clonotype showed up many times. The rearrangement uses TRBV5-1 and TRBJ2-7; TRBD2 matches at 8 bases. Germline CDR1 SGHRS, CDR2 YFSETQ. The trim removed 4 bases at V and 7 bases at J, leaving 10 bases unmatched. The CDR3 is 14 residues long. This CDR3 is CASSQGLGGGEQYF. The DNA for the CDR3 is TGCGCCAGCAGCCAGGGACTAGGAGGCGGGGAGCAGTACTTC.

A note on this clonotype: One base away lies a much larger clone, so this may be a sequencing read error. V is TRBV20-1 and J is TRBJ2-5, with D perhaps TRBD1 (6 bases). This CDR3 is built from 14 residues. CDR1 and CDR2 (germline): DFQATT, SNEGSKA (reference sequence). The CDR3 DNA is TGCAGTGCTAGAGACAGTTGGGGGCAAGAGACCCGGTACTTC. It specifies CSARDSWGQETRYF.

As concerns this clonotype: With a much larger clone just one base away, this may be a read error. The CDR3 reads CASSLSGPDNSPLHF. The CDR3 bases are TGCGCCAGCAGCTTGAGCGGTCCGGATAATTCACCCCTCCACTTT. The chain combines TRBV5-1 with TRBJ1-6; D is unresolved. The CDR3 covers 15 residues. The germline CDR1 and CDR2 sequences are SGHRS and YFSETQ. V was trimmed by 1 base and J by 5 bases, leaving 10 bases between them.

This clonotype occurred many times. The genes are TRBV5-6 and TRBJ2-2; D gene uncertain. Germline-derived CDR1 and CDR2 are SGHDT and YYEEEE. V dropped 5 bases and J dropped 1 base, with 9 bases sitting between them. CDR3 size: 14 residues. DNA for the CDR3: TGTGCCAGCAGTTTTTCAGGGAACACCGGGGAGCTGTTTTTT. Encoded protein: CASSFSGNTGELFF. The full variable domain, with the rest looked up from reference TRBV5-6 and TRBJ2-2, is DAGVTQSPTHLIKTRGQQVTLRCSPKSGHDTVSWYQQALGQGPQFIFQYYEEEERQRGNFPDRFSGHQFPNYSSELNVNALLLGDSALYLCASSFSGNTGELFFGEGSRLTVL.

This clonotype came up many times. V gene TRBV28 combines with J gene TRBJ1-1; 9 bases are a match to TRBD1. Trimming removed 6 bases from V and 1 base from J; junction bases left unmatched: 15. The CDR3 consists of 18 residues. Germline CDR1 and CDR2: MDHEN and SYDVKM. CDR3 amino acids: CASRLRDRVRYGNTEAFF. The CDR3 bases are TGTGCCAGCAGACTAAGGGACAGGGTCCGCTACGGGAACACTGAAGCTTTCTTT.

The genes are TRBV5-1 and TRBJ2-7; D ambiguous. The CDR3 runs 13 residues. From germline, CDR1 is SGHRS and CDR2 YFSETQ. V was pared by 5 bases and J by 3 bases, with 12 bases between. CDR3 sequence (DNA): TGCGCCAGCAGGCCCTACGAGCTCTACGAGCAGTACTTC. Its translation: CASRPYELYEQYF.

This clonotype was counted a few times. The chain employs TRBV7-9 and TRBJ1-4; the D is unclear. This CDR3 spans 13 amino acids. From germline, CDR1 is SEHNR and CDR2 FQNEAQ (reference sequence). V dropped 5 bases and J dropped 6 bases, with 10 bases sitting between them. The CDR3 here is CASSPRRDEKLFF. The CDR3 DNA reads as TGTGCCAGCAGCCCGCGACGGGATGAAAAACTGTTTTTT.

This clonotype was observed at least ten times. The chain combines TRBV10-1 with TRBJ2-3; 7 bases line up with TRBD2. V lost 3 bases to trimming and J lost 3 bases; unmatched junction nucleotides: 9. Per the germline V gene, CDR1 is WNHNN and CDR2 is SYGVQD (reference sequence). The CDR3 is 16 amino acids. CDR3 DNA sequence: TGCGCCAGCAGTGATCGGGCGGGAGTACAGACAGATACGCAGTATTTT. It is translated as CASSDRAGVQTDTQYF.

This clonotype was seen only once. The chain recombines TRBV7-2 with TRBJ1-3, with a weak D call TRBD1 (6 bases). Germline-derived CDR1 and CDR2 are SGHTA and FQGNSA. This CDR3 has 15 residues. Trimming took off 3 bases at V and 0 bases at J, with 9 bases between the two ends. CDR3 amino acids: CASSFGGLSGNTIYF. CDR3 DNA: TGTGCCAGCAGCTTTGGGGGGCTCTCTGGAAACACCATATATTTT. Filled out from reference TRBV7-2 and TRBJ1-3, the complete variable domain reads GAGVSQSPSNKVTEKGKDVELRCDPISGHTALYWYRQSLGQGLEFLIYFQGNSAPDKSGLPSDRFSAERTGGSVSTLTIQRTQQEDSAVYLCASSFGGLSGNTIYFGEGSWLTVV.